A selection of T cell receptor beta chains follows, all from one sample in a study of T-cell reconstitution after alpha-beta-depleted transplantation in children. TCRdb re-called the PCR reads with MiXCR, one entry per CDR3 protein. The repertoire holds 300,000 to 350,000 distinct CDR3 sequences, more than 20% seen once, with 10% to 11% in the top ten. The specimen was PBMCs, mostly from graft donor cells, collected 180 days after TCRalphabeta/CD19-depleted stem cell transplant. All receptors derive from a male patient aged 10 to 17 who had a stem cell transplant for acute lymphoblastic leukemia, so the T cells may come from the graft donor. Both conserved end residues are part of each CDR3. A D gene is named only where the DNA matches it firmly. Some rows mark clone size as missing; the rest say once, few, many or name a class of expanded clone.

TRBV10-3,-,13,-,TRBJ1-1,CAISEWQDTEAFF,TGTGCCATCAGTGAGTGGCAGGACACTGAAGCTTTCTTT
TRBV7-9,-,13,-,TRBJ1-1,CASSRKGNTEAFF,TGTGCCAGCAGCCGCAAAGGGAACACTGAAGCTTTCTTT
TRBV29-1,-,12,-,TRBJ1-5,CSVVSPNQPQHF,TGCAGCGTTGTATCGCCTAATCAGCCCCAGCATTTT
TRBV27,-,13,-,TRBJ2-3,CASKEDRSDTQYF,TGTGCCAGCAAGGAGGACCGATCAGATACGCAGTATTTT
TRBV5-1,-,12,few,TRBJ1-2,CASSLEGDLYTF,TGCGCCAGCAGCCTGGAGGGAGACCTCTACACCTTC
TRBV3-1,-,15,-,TRBJ2-3,CASSQGLPRVDTQYF,TGTGCCAGCAGCCAAGGGCTCCCGAGGGTCGATACGCAGTATTTT
TRBV6-1,-,14,few,TRBJ1-3,CASTSRGSGNTIYF,TGTGCCAGCACCTCCCGGGGCTCTGGAAACACCATATATTTT
TRBV3-1,TRBD2,15,-,TRBJ2-1,CASSRGGTSLNEQFF,TGTGCCAGCAGTCGGGGTGGGACTAGCCTCAATGAGCAGTTCTTC
TRBV5-1,-,16,-,TRBJ2-1,CASSLGAVSAYNEQFF,TGCGCCAGCAGCTTGGGGGCCGTCTCTGCCTACAATGAGCAGTTCTTC
TRBV21-1,-,16,-,TRBJ2-1,CASSKGGTSGYNEQFF,TGTGCCAGCAGCAAAGGAGGGACTAGCGGTTACAATGAGCAGTTCTTC
TRBV3-1,-,15,-,TRBJ2-7,CASSQVTGIGREQYF,TGTGCCAGCAGCCAAGTGACGGGGATCGGCCGGGAGCAGTACTTC
TRBV10-3,-,12,few,TRBJ1-2,CAIREANYGYTF,TGTGCCATCAGGGAAGCTAACTATGGCTACACCTTC
TRBV25-1,TRBD1,15,few,TRBJ2-1,CASSAGTGVANEQFF,TGTGCCAGCAGTGCCGGGACAGGGGTGGCCAATGAGCAGTTCTTC
TRBV20-1,-,14,-,TRBJ2-7,CSARVPLYANEQYF,TGCAGTGCTAGAGTACCGTTGTATGCCAACGAGCAGTACTTC
TRBV12-3/TRBV12-4,TRBD1,15,-,TRBJ2-1,CASRESGTEYNEQFF,TGTGCCAGCAGGGAATCCGGGACAGAGTACAATGAGCAGTTCTTC
TRBV29-1,-,12,few,TRBJ2-7,CSVVGATYEQYF,TGCAGCGTTGTAGGGGCAACCTACGAGCAGTACTTC
TRBV27,-,13,-,TRBJ2-6,CASSSTGANVLTF,TGTGCCAGCTCTAGCACTGGGGCCAACGTCCTGACTTTC
TRBV5-1,-,15,-,TRBJ2-7,CASSFMEGPTYEQYF,TGCGCCAGCAGCTTCATGGAAGGCCCCACCTACGAGCAGTACTTC
TRBV7-2,-,13,-,TRBJ1-1,CASSLEPGWLAFF,TGTGCCAGCAGCTTAGAACCAGGCTGGTTAGCTTTCTTT
TRBV11-2,TRBD1,17,few,TRBJ2-7,CASSPLNRDRGRYEQYF,TGTGCCAGCAGCCCCCTAAACCGGGACAGGGGGAGGTACGAGCAGTACTTC
TRBV18,TRBD1,16,few,TRBJ2-1,CASSPVDRSSYNEQFF,TGTGCCAGCTCACCAGTGGACAGGAGCTCCTACAATGAGCAGTTCTTC
TRBV4-1,TRBD2,15,-,TRBJ2-5,CASSHRAGPQETQYF,TGCGCCAGCAGCCACCGAGCGGGACCACAAGAGACCCAGTACTTC
TRBV6-2/TRBV6-3,TRBD2,17,few,TRBJ2-1,CASSYSPPSGIYNEQFF,TGTGCCAGCAGTTATTCCCCCCCTAGCGGAATATACAATGAGCAGTTCTTC
TRBV7-6,-,17,-,TRBJ2-1,CASSLVGAGPAWNEQFF,TGTGCCAGCAGCTTAGTGGGGGCGGGTCCAGCATGGAATGAGCAGTTCTTC
TRBV18,-,14,few,TRBJ1-4,CASSPGSTNEKLFF,TGTGCCAGCTCACCAGGAAGCACTAATGAAAAACTGTTTTTT
TRBV15,-,16,-,TRBJ2-3,CATSRVGRSQTDTQYF,TGTGCCACCAGCAGAGTCGGGAGATCTCAGACAGATACGCAGTATTTT
TRBV2,-,14,few,TRBJ2-7,CASSELGYFHEQYF,TGTGCCAGCAGTGAACTGGGCTATTTCCACGAGCAGTACTTC
TRBV4-1,TRBD2,17,few,TRBJ2-7,CASSQVSGSSGPYEQYF,TGCGCCAGCAGCCAAGTATCCGGGTCTAGCGGGCCCTACGAGCAGTACTTC
TRBV25-1,-,17,few,TRBJ2-1,CASSSALLGPSVNEQFF,TGTGCCTCCAGCAGTGCCCTCCTAGGACCTTCGGTCAATGAGCAGTTCTTC
TRBV12-3/TRBV12-4,TRBD2,20,many,TRBJ2-3,CASSPYGTSGSQGGTDTQYF,TGTGCCAGCAGTCCCTACGGGACTAGCGGGTCTCAAGGTGGGACAGATACGCAGTATTTT
TRBV12-3/TRBV12-4,TRBD1,16,-,TRBJ2-2,CASSLQGGVGAGELFF,TGTGCCAGCAGTCTACAGGGGGGAGTGGGGGCCGGGGAGCTGTTTTTT
TRBV7-2,-,15,few,TRBJ2-3,CASSPQSTNTDTQYF,TGTGCCAGCAGCCCCCAATCGACCAACACAGATACGCAGTATTTT
TRBV20-1,-,12,few,TRBJ1-2,CSASGANYGYTF,TGCAGTGCTAGCGGGGCCAACTATGGCTACACCTTC
TRBV5-5,-,16,few,TRBJ1-2,CASSPYPGRLNYGYTF,TGTGCCAGCAGCCCATACCCGGGGCGGCTAAACTATGGCTACACCTTC
TRBV20-1,TRBD2,15,-,TRBJ2-1,CSAGVSGSSYNEQFF,TGCAGTGCTGGAGTTAGCGGGAGCTCCTACAATGAGCAGTTCTTC
TRBV20-1,TRBD1,13,few,TRBJ2-5,CSLKTGSLETQYF,TGCAGTCTAAAGACAGGGAGCTTAGAGACCCAGTACTTC
TRBV4-1,-,16,many,TRBJ1-6,CASSQRTRAGESPLHF,TGCGCCAGCAGCCAAAGGACCCGGGCAGGGGAATCACCCCTCCACTTT
TRBV5-1,-,16,-,TRBJ1-1,CASSLGVLIMNTEAFF,TGCGCCAGCAGCTTAGGGGTTTTAATTATGAACACTGAAGCTTTCTTT
TRBV7-9,-,13,few,TRBJ2-2,CASSFFETGELFF,TGTGCCAGCAGCTTCTTCGAAACCGGGGAGCTGTTTTTT
TRBV6-5,-,15,-,TRBJ2-1,CASSYGANPGGEQFF,TGTGCCAGCAGTTACGGCGCTAACCCCGGGGGTGAGCAGTTCTTC
TRBV6-5,-,18,once,TRBJ2-5,CASSYTGASLEDGETQYF,TGTGCCAGCAGTTACACGGGGGCTTCGTTGGAGGATGGAGAGACCCAGTACTTC
TRBV30,TRBD2,12,few,TRBJ2-1,CAWESGRGEQFF,TGTGCCTGGGAAAGCGGGAGGGGTGAGCAGTTCTTC
TRBV5-1,-,14,few,TRBJ2-1,CASSLAAGAYEQFF,TGCGCCAGCAGCTTGGCGGCCGGGGCATATGAGCAGTTCTTC
TRBV6-1,-,14,-,TRBJ2-7,CASRGATGSYEQYF,TGTGCCAGCAGGGGTGCCACGGGGTCCTACGAGCAGTACTTC